This entry features one TCR beta chain sequence. Distinct nucleotide sequences in the sample also encode this CDR3. The sample comes from a study of blood T cell repertoires in COVID-19. Study-level information: Sites across the United States, Italy and Spain contributed samples from acute and convalescent COVID-19. PBMCs, B-cell-depleted T cells, or T cells were the source of the cDNA or gDNA that made up the material.

Generated by immunoSEQ multiplex PCR, the TCRdb table keeps only in-frame clones and is missing some. The table records hundreds of thousands of clones, 70% to 90% of them present only once. The CDR3 covers 12 residues. V dropped 5 bases and J dropped 4 bases, with 9 bases sitting between them. CDR1 and CDR2 from the germline V gene are MNHEY and SVGAGI. The sequencing input was peripheral blood. The chain joins TRBV6-5 to TRBJ2-7; D is uncertain. This receptor was taken from a woman in her thirties who had recovered from COVID-19. For the CDR3, the DNA is TGTGCCAGCAGTCCTGCAGGTTACGAGCAGTACTTC. Amino acid sequence: CASSPAGYEQYF.